Sequencing of this TCR beta chain was carried out in a study of blood T cell repertoires in COVID-19. About the study: The United States, Italy and Spain were the sources of the acute and convalescent COVID-19 samples.

V lost 2 bases, J lost 7 bases, and 13 bases lay in between. The CDR3 contains 13 residues. Germline CDR1 is SGHDT and CDR2 is YYEEEE. How the authors handled the data: The authors estimated nucleated cell counts from reference gene primer amplification. Data came from immunoSEQ multiplex PCR; TCRdb stores just in-frame clones and leaves some out. D and trimming come from the DNA, and the V and J calls and clone size come from that table. The sample has about 310,000 clones; 80% to 90% are singletons. The chain couples TRBV5-6 to TRBJ2-7, with D possibly TRBD2 on 5 matching bases. Source material: peripheral blood. The sequence was collected from a man aged 45-65 years with active or convalescent COVID-19. The CDR3 DNA reads as TGTGCCAGCAGCTTCGACCCAACGGGGGAGCAGTACTTC. It codes for CASSFDPTGEQYF. The complete variable domain, with remaining parts taken from reference TRBV5-6 and TRBJ2-7, reads DAGVTQSPTHLIKTRGQQVTLRCSPKSGHDTVSWYQQALGQGPQFIFQYYEEEERQRGNFPDRFSGHQFPNYSSELNVNALLLGDSALYLCASSFDPTGEQYFGPGTRLTVT.